The rows below give T cell receptor beta chains drawn from one sample of a study of shared clonotypes between healthy human individuals. Produced via immunoSEQ multiplex PCR; TCRdb's table is partial and in-frame only. The sample lists some 1.4 million clones; roughly 96% were seen once. The source material was naive CD4+ T cells sorted from blood. These receptors originate from a young man in good health. CDR3s include the opening cysteine and the closing phenylalanine or tryptophan. A D gene is named only where the DNA matches it firmly. Not every row has a clone size; where given, it reads once, few, many or a size class.

size,J,D,V,DNA,CDR3
once,TRBJ2-2,-,TRBV9,TGTGCCAGCAGCGTAGGTCAGGGAGTGGCCGGGGAGCTGTTTTTT,CASSVGQGVAGELFF
-,TRBJ1-3,-,TRBV30,TGTGCCAGGTCTAGAGGGAGCTCTGGAAACACCATATATTTT,CARSRGSSGNTIYF
once,TRBJ1-2,-,TRBV5-1,TGCGCCAGCAGCTTGGCCTACAGCAGGGATGGCTACACCTTC,CASSLAYSRDGYTF
-,TRBJ1-2,-,TRBV5-1,TGCGCCAGCAGCCCGACCGACAGTTATGGCTACACCTTC,CASSPTDSYGYTF
once,TRBJ2-2,-,TRBV6-6,TGTGCAGCCATATCCGGGGGGCGCGGTGCCGGGGAGCTGTTTTTT,CAAISGGRGAGELFF
-,TRBJ2-3,TRBD2,TRBV30,TGTGCCTGGAGTGTTTGGGGAGCGGGAGCTGGCGCAGATACGCAGTATTTT,CAWSVWGAGAGADTQYF
-,TRBJ1-3,-,TRBV2,TGTGCCAGCAGTGCCCCGACAGGACTTCGGAACACCATATATTTT,CASSAPTGLRNTIYF
-,TRBJ1-5,-,TRBV11-2,TGTGCCAGCGCCCGAGGGATGGATCAGCCCCAGCATTTT,CASARGMDQPQHF
once,TRBJ2-2,-,TRBV7-8,TGTGCCAGCTCCACTTCGTTCGGCTCCGGGGAGCTGTTTTTT,CASSTSFGSGELFF
-,TRBJ1-2,-,TRBV19,TGTGCCAGTACCATCCGGCCCTCAAGGGAGGAGTACACCTTC,CASTIRPSREEYTF
-,TRBJ2-1,-,TRBV7-2,TGTGCCAGCAGCTTTTCTAGCTATAGTGAGCAGTTCTTC,CASSFSSYSEQFF
-,TRBJ2-5,-,TRBV5-4,TGTGCCAGCTCCATAGTAGAGGACCAAGAGACCCAGTACTTC,CASSIVEDQETQYF
-,TRBJ1-4,-,TRBV14,TGTGCCAGCTCCTCCTGGGGCAGCGATGAAAAACTGTTTTTT,CASSSWGSDEKLFF
-,TRBJ2-7,TRBD1,TRBV29-1,TGCAGCGTAGGGACAGGTGTTTACGAGCAGTACTTC,CSVGTGVYEQYF
-,TRBJ2-5,-,TRBV14,TGTGCCAGCAGCCAATTAGCGGCAGAAGAGACCCAGTACTTC,CASSQLAAEETQYF
once,TRBJ2-7,-,TRBV5-1,TGCGCCAGCAGCTTGGCGGCAGGTTCCTACGAGCAGTACTTC,CASSLAAGSYEQYF
few,TRBJ2-1,-,TRBV5-6,TGTGCCAGCAGCTCCGTCGGGGAGAAGGTTGAGCAGTTCTTC,CASSSVGEKVEQFF
-,TRBJ1-3,-,TRBV9,TGTGCCAGCAGCGGCCCCCGAGGAGCGGCCATATATTTT,CASSGPRGAAIYF
once,TRBJ2-3,-,TRBV5-1,TGCGCCAGCAGCTTGGCCAGAACAGATACGCAGTATTTT,CASSLARTDTQYF
-,TRBJ1-5,TRBD1,TRBV28,TGTGCCAGCAGTTCCCCGACAGGGGGTCAGCCCCAGCATTTT,CASSSPTGGQPQHF